The T cell receptor beta chain described here comes from a study of shared clonotypes between healthy human individuals. Findings and limits, study-wide: Limitation of the genetic and exposure-history diversity represented came from the few donors. Generation probability values for non-shared clonotypes were lower than those for clonotypes shared by all four donors.

The table lists this clone with many counts. Its antigen is not identified. Trimming removed 3 bases from V and 1 base from J, with 12 bases in between. Germline loops: CDR1 GTSNPN, CDR2 SVGIG (reference sequence). This CDR3 region has 14 residues. In the original analysis: As immunoSEQ supplied junction-only sequences (without quality scores), filtering differed. The table came from immunoSEQ multiplex PCR; TCRdb's copy has only in-frame clones and leaves some out. V and J calls and clone size are as listed in that table; D and trimming were resolved from the DNA. The sample lists millions of clones; about 95% were seen once.

This rearrangement joins TRBV30 to TRBJ1-1; D is ambiguous. The clonotype originates from a man between 18 and 29 years old in good health. The sample was naive CD4+ T cells sorted from blood. Indicated subset: CD45RA+ positively selected. CDR3 in amino acids: CAWRVLGRNTEAFF. The CDR3 DNA follows: TGTGCCTGGAGGGTATTAGGACGGAACACTGAAGCTTTCTTT.